The 29 T cell receptor beta chains presented below share a single source sample, sequenced in a study of blood T cell repertoires in COVID-19. Repertoires were generated with immunoSEQ multiplex PCR, while TCRdb's copy carries only in-frame clones and drops some. This sample has 150,000 to 200,000 clones; around 80% occur once, and the top ten carry about 19%. What was sequenced was peripheral blood. The receptor source for this set is a woman of 80 years or more with acute or convalescent COVID-19.

The chain recombines TRBV30 with TRBJ2-3; 10 bases are shared with TRBD2. CDR1 is GTSNPN, CDR2 SVGIG, per germline (reference sequence). This CDR3 has 14 residues. With V trimmed by 4 bases and J by 6 bases, 7 bases remained unmatched. CDR3 sequence: CAWTLAGVRDTQYF. DNA for the CDR3: TGTGCCTGGACCCTAGCGGGGGTCAGGGATACGCAGTATTTT.

The chain is built from TRBV6-5 and TRBJ1-1, with 10 nucleotides matching TRBD1. This CDR3 region has 14 residues. The junction had 10 bases not matched to a gene; V was cut back by 7 bases and J by 8 bases. Germline V gene lookup returns CDR1 MNHEY and CDR2 SVGAGI. The CDR3 nucleotides read TGTGCCAGCACCCAGCCATGGGACAGGGGAGAAGCTTTCTTT. As protein: CASTQPWDRGEAFF.

The chain uses TRBV27 and TRBJ1-2; possible D gene TRBD1, 5 bases. The CDR3 length is 16 residues. CDR1 is MNHEY, CDR2 SMNVEV, per germline (reference sequence). Trimming took off 7 bases at V and 8 bases at J, with 26 bases between the two ends. CDR3 sequence (DNA): TGTGCCAGCACCCCCCGCGGGGCTACAGTTCTTGGCGGCTACACCTTC. Translation gives CASTPRGATVLGGYTF.

The V call is TRBV6-6, the J call TRBJ2-7, with unresolved D. Trimming left V 4 bases short and J 1 base short, with 14 bases between. This CDR3 spans 15 amino acids. CDR1 and CDR2 from the germline V gene are MNHNY and SVGAGI (reference sequence). This CDR3 reads CASSLLEIPSYEQYF. CDR3 nucleotides: TGTGCCAGCAGTTTACTCGAGATCCCTTCCTACGAGCAGTACTTC.

V is TRBV6-6 and J is TRBJ2-5; no firm D call. Germline V gene lookup returns CDR1 MNHNY and CDR2 SVGAGI (reference sequence). This CDR3 contains 12 residues. Trimming removed 2 bases from V and 5 bases from J, with 6 bases in between. The CDR3 DNA is TGTGCCAGCAGTTACATCGAGGAGACCCAGTACTTC. Amino acid sequence: CASSYIEETQYF.

Remarks on this clone: This sample also contains other DNA sequences that code for the same CDR3. The chain has TRBV29-1 and TRBJ2-7; 8 bases are a match to TRBD1. The CDR3 spans 13 residues. V shed 3 bases, J shed 2 bases, and the junction held 3 bases outside the gene matches. The V gene's germline CDR1 is SQVTM and CDR2 ANQGSEA. Written as DNA, the CDR3 is TGCAGCGTTGAGGGGACAGGAGCCTACGAGCAGTACTTC. This translates into CSVEGTGAYEQYF.

The rearrangement joins TRBV10-3 to TRBJ2-7; D is undetermined. The CDR3 spans 10 residues. V lost 8 bases, J lost 6 bases, and 8 bases lay in between. Germline assignment: CDR1 ENHRY and CDR2 SYGVKD. The CDR3 coding sequence is TGTGCCATCGGAGTGCTCGAGCAGTACTTC. Residues: CAIGVLEQYF.

The rearrangement joins TRBV7-2 to TRBJ1-5; TRBD1 might be the D (5 bases). CDR1 and CDR2 from the germline V gene are SGHTA and FQGNSA. Trimming stripped 4 bases from V and 4 bases from J, with 8 bases between. The CDR3 runs to 13 residues. CDR3 DNA: TGTGCCAGCAGCTACCGGGGGAATCAGCCCCAGCATTTT. This gives the protein CASSYRGNQPQHF.

The CDR3 nucleotides are TGCGCCAGCAGCCCTCTGTTATGGGGGGGCTCCTACGAGCAGTACTTC. Its translation: CASSPLLWGGSYEQYF. The V gene is TRBV4-1, the J gene TRBJ2-7; the match to TRBD2 covers 7 bases. The CDR3 has 16 residues. The trim removed 4 bases at V and 0 bases at J, leaving 9 bases unmatched. Germline CDR1 and CDR2: MGHRA and YSYEKL.

The gene calls are TRBV4-1 and TRBJ1-2; possibly TRBD1 for D (6 bases). With 3 bases removed from V and 2 bases from J, the gap between germline ends came to 13 bases. This CDR3 region has 15 residues. The germline CDR1 and CDR2 sequences are MGHRA and YSYEKL. The CDR3 region has the DNA TGCGCCAGCAGCCACCCGTCGACAGGAAACTATGGCTACACCTTC. Its translation is CASSHPSTGNYGYTF.

V usage is TRBV5-1 and J usage is TRBJ2-3; 7 nucleotides match TRBD2. The V segment lost 4 bases and the J segment 4 bases; nucleotides outside the gene matches: 12. CDR3 size: 16 residues. From germline, CDR1 is SGHRS and CDR2 YFSETQ. CDR3 coding DNA: TGCGCCAGCAGCGCCGGACTAGACCACGTCCCAGATACGCAGTATTTT. This sequence encodes CASSAGLDHVPDTQYF.

This clone has more than one count but fewer than ten. The gene calls are TRBV24-1 and TRBJ2-3, with TRBD2 identical over 16 bases. Trimming removed 3 bases from V and 4 bases from J; junction bases left unmatched: 9. Germline loops: CDR1 KGHDR, CDR2 SFDVKD. The CDR3 sequence is 19 residues long. The CDR3: CATSDIPGLAGGRADTQYF. The CDR3, as DNA: TGTGCCACCAGTGATATTCCGGGACTAGCGGGAGGGAGGGCAGATACGCAGTATTTT.

The chain couples TRBV10-3 to TRBJ2-1; TRBD2 agrees at 10 bases. Germline assignment: CDR1 ENHRY and CDR2 SYGVKD. With 7 bases clipped from V and 0 bases from J, the junction kept 6 bases outside the gene matches. The CDR3 runs to 16 residues. CDR3 protein: CAINSASGSSYNEQFF. The CDR3 DNA follows: TGTGCCATCAACAGCGCTAGCGGGAGCTCCTACAATGAGCAGTTCTTC.

The V gene is TRBV7-2, the J gene TRBJ1-6, with TRBD1 matching 9 bases. Germline V CDR1 and CDR2: SGHTA, FQGNSA. After removal of 3 bases from V and 8 bases from J, the junction contained 8 bases not matched to a gene. This CDR3 comprises 16 residues. In nucleotides, the CDR3 is TGTGCCAGCAGCTTCCGGGGGGACAGGGCAGATTCACCCCTCCACTTT. It translates to CASSFRGDRADSPLHF.

The CDR3 sequence: CASSRTGANEAFF. Written as DNA, the CDR3 is TGTGCCAGCAGCAGGACAGGGGCTAATGAAGCTTTCTTT. The rearrangement uses TRBV5-4 and TRBJ1-1, with TRBD1 matching over 9 bases. The trim removed 4 bases at V and 7 bases at J, leaving 5 bases unmatched. CDR1 and CDR2 from the germline V gene are SGHNT and YYREEE (reference sequence). This CDR3 has 13 amino acids.

The chain employs TRBV5-6 and TRBJ2-7; 11 bases map to TRBD1. Per germline, CDR1 SGHDT and CDR2 YYEEEE. Losses at the gene ends were 4 bases for V and 3 bases for J; bases not matched to a gene: 6. CDR3 length: 15 amino acids. The DNA of the CDR3 is TGTGCCAGCAGCCGCGGGACAGGGGGGGTCTACGAGCAGTACTTC. Amino acid sequence: CASSRGTGGVYEQYF.

The CDR3 sequence is CASSRTSGQETQYF. CDR3 in DNA: TGCGCCAGCAGCCGGACTAGCGGACAAGAGACCCAGTACTTC. V is TRBV4-1 and J is TRBJ2-5; TRBD2 matches 10 bases. The CDR3 runs to 14 residues. The germline CDR1 and CDR2 sequences are MGHRA and YSYEKL. J was trimmed by 2 bases and V by 4 bases; bases with no gene match: 1.

The chain is built from TRBV4-2 and TRBJ2-7, with D tentatively TRBD1 (5 bases). Germline values: CDR1 LGHNA, CDR2 YNFKEQ. The CDR3 runs 14 residues. The V gene lost 5 bases and the J gene lost 6 bases, with 17 bases spanning the gap. The CDR3 reads CASSARASFLEQYF. CDR3 DNA sequence: TGTGCCAGCAGCGCCAGGGCCTCATTCCTCGAGCAGTACTTC.

The rearrangement links TRBV25-1 to TRBJ1-2, with D possibly being TRBD1 (6 bases). Germline CDR1 and CDR2: MGHDK and SYGVNS. V lost 3 bases to trimming and J lost 5 bases, with 7 bases between them. This CDR3 has 12 residues. The chain's CDR3 is CASSDTGYGYTF. As DNA, the CDR3 is TGTGCCAGCAGTGATACAGGGTATGGCTACACCTTC.

This chain joins TRBV19 and TRBJ2-3; tentative D call: TRBD2 (5 bases). V was trimmed by 7 bases and J by 2 bases, leaving 13 bases between them. This CDR3 region has 14 residues. CDR1 and CDR2 from the germline V gene are LNHDA and SQIVND (reference sequence). CDR3 region: CASNMEDVTDTQYF. Here the CDR3 DNA reads TGTGCCAGTAATATGGAGGATGTCACAGATACGCAGTATTTT. The complete variable domain, with remaining parts taken from reference TRBV19 and TRBJ2-3, reads DGGITQSPKYLFRKEGQNVTLSCEQNLNHDAMYWYRQDPGQGLRLIYYSQIVNDFQKGDIAEGYSVSREKKESFPLTVTSAQKNPTAFYLCASNMEDVTDTQYFGPGTRLTVL.

This clone was counted only a few times. The chain recombines TRBV4-1 with TRBJ1-2, with 12 bases fitting TRBD1. The CDR3 length is 14 residues. Looked up from germline, CDR1 is MGHRA and CDR2 is YSYEKL. Unmatched junction bases numbered 5, after V lost 4 bases and J lost 8 bases. This CDR3 is CASSLGQGAEGYTF. As DNA, the CDR3 is TGCGCCAGCAGCCTGGGACAGGGGGCAGAGGGCTACACCTTC.

The rearrangement links TRBV6-6 to TRBJ1-6, with 7 bases lining up with TRBD1. V was pared by 6 bases and J by 5 bases, with 7 bases of the junction left unmatched. Germline V CDR1 and CDR2: MNHNY, SVGAGI (reference sequence). The CDR3 has 15 amino acids. The CDR3 here is CASRYRDRDNSPLHF. CDR3 sequence (DNA): TGTGCCAGCAGATACCGGGACAGAGATAATTCACCCCTCCACTTT.

The rearrangement links TRBV28 to TRBJ2-3; D possibly corresponds to TRBD2 (6 bases). Trimming pared 6 bases from V and 9 bases from J, leaving 16 bases between. Germline-derived CDR1 and CDR2 are MDHEN and SYDVKM. The CDR3 has 13 amino acids. CDR3 sequence: CASRGLPPATQYF. Here the CDR3 DNA reads TGTGCCAGCAGGGGACTCCCGCCGGCCACGCAGTATTTT.

The V call is TRBV28, the J call TRBJ1-2; 9 nucleotides align to TRBD1. The CDR3 consists of 14 residues. V shed 6 bases, J shed 2 bases, and the junction held 4 bases outside the gene matches. Germline-derived CDR1 and CDR2 are MDHEN and SYDVKM. CDR3 sequence: CASSLQGANYGYTF. In DNA form, the CDR3 reads TGTGCCAGCAGCCTACAGGGGGCGAACTATGGCTACACCTTC.

The chain links TRBV5-5 to TRBJ1-6; 7 bases map to TRBD1. Germline loops: CDR1 SGHKS, CDR2 YYEKEE (reference sequence). CDR3 length: 15 amino acids. The V gene end was trimmed by 1 base and the J gene end by 5 bases; junction bases not matched to a gene: 3. The chain's CDR3 is CASSLYGTDNSPLHF. The CDR3 DNA sequence: TGTGCCAGCAGCTTGTACGGGACAGATAATTCACCCCTCCACTTT.

The J gene is TRBJ1-1, the V gene TRBV25-1; maybe TRBD1 (5 bases). This CDR3 has 14 amino acids. V was trimmed by 5 bases and J by 5 bases, leaving 15 bases between them. In germline, CDR1 is MGHDK, CDR2 SYGVNS. CDR3 region: CASSPRGIDTEAFF. In DNA, the CDR3 is TGTGCCAGCAGTCCAAGGGGTATAGATACTGAAGCTTTCTTT.

The CDR3 DNA sequence: TGTGCCAGCAGCTTGGGGACAGTTAATACGCAGTATTTT. Translating it yields CASSLGTVNTQYF. V is TRBV11-2 and J is TRBJ2-3, with 7 bases aligning to TRBD1. The ends lost 3 bases at V and 7 bases at J; junction bases unmatched: 4. This CDR3 has 13 amino acids. CDR1 is SGHAT and CDR2 is FQNNGV in the germline V gene.

The V and J genes are TRBV30 and TRBJ2-3; TRBD1 aligns across 9 bases. CDR3 length equals 14 residues. CDR1 is GTSNPN and CDR2 is SVGIG in the germline V gene (reference sequence). The V segment lost 3 bases and the J segment 5 bases; nucleotides outside the gene matches: 6. The CDR3 DNA reads TGTGCCTGGAGCGGGGACAGGGAGGGAGATACGCAGTATTTT. Amino acid sequence: CAWSGDREGDTQYF.

The J gene is TRBJ1-3, the V gene TRBV7-2, with D maybe TRBD1 (5 bases). The CDR3 has 14 amino acids. Germline-derived CDR1 and CDR2 are SGHTA and FQGNSA. V lost 1 base and J 10 bases, leaving 14 bases between the germline ends. The CDR3 is CASSLGTRAATIYF. The DNA for the CDR3 is TGTGCCAGCAGCTTAGGGACAAGGGCGGCGACCATATATTTT.